These 19 T cell receptor beta chains came from one sample sequenced in a study of cytomegalovirus exposure and HLA in healthy donors. Generated by immunoSEQ multiplex PCR, the TCRdb table keeps only in-frame clones and is missing some. The sample yields under 200,000 clones, 80% to 90% seen once. Material for sequencing was PBMCs. Every receptor here comes from a woman between 25 and 40 years old in good health and CMV-seronegative.

The V call is TRBV5-4, the J call TRBJ2-7; a possible D gene is TRBD2 (7 bases). Germline CDR1 reads SGHNT; CDR2 reads YYREEE (reference sequence). This CDR3 has 13 residues. V was cut by 10 bases and J by 0 bases, with 14 bases left in between. The CDR3 DNA reads TGTGCCTGCGGGGGCACCAACTCCTACGAGCAGTACTTC. Its translation is CACGGTNSYEQYF. Variable domain in full (rest from reference TRBV5-4 and TRBJ2-7): ETGVTQSPTHLIKTRGQQVTLRCSSQSGHNTVSWYQQALGQGPQFIFQYYREEENGRGNFPPRFSGLQFPNYSSELNVNALELDDSALYLCACGGTNSYEQYFGPGTRLTVT.

This chain links TRBV4-1 with TRBJ2-3; 9 bases are shared with TRBD2. The CDR3 contains 13 residues. Germline CDR1 is MGHRA and CDR2 is YSYEKL. V was clipped by 3 bases and J by 11 bases; unmatched bases: 6. CDR3 nucleotides: TGCGCCAGCAGCCAGGGCCTAGCGGGGTTGCAGTATTTT. It codes for CASSQGLAGLQYF.

This clone has more than one count but fewer than ten. The chain carries TRBV7-3 and TRBJ2-4; unclear D gene. V shed 5 bases and J shed 0 bases, with 8 bases lying between them. This CDR3 has 14 amino acids. In germline, CDR1 is SGHTA, CDR2 FQGTGA. The DNA of the CDR3 is TGTGCCAGCAGCCCAGATCCAGCCAAAAACATTCAGTACTTC. This sequence encodes CASSPDPAKNIQYF.

A few counts support this clone. The V gene is TRBV4-1, the J gene TRBJ1-5; D is perhaps TRBD1 (5 bases). Germline V lookup: CDR1 MGHRA, CDR2 YSYEKL. The V and J ends lost 0 bases and 0 bases respectively, with 18 bases between them. The CDR3 is 19 residues long. For the CDR3, the DNA is TGCGCCAGCAGCCAAGAAAGCTCGCAGGGAACATATAGCAATCAGCCCCAGCATTTT. Its protein is CASSQESSQGTYSNQPQHF.

This chain links TRBV12-2 with TRBJ2-1; the D call in the table, TRBD2, was not verified against the DNA. TRBV12-2 is classified as a pseudogene. The CDR3 runs to 19 residues. CDR3 amino acids: CASRSVLAGGPSSYNEQFF. The CDR3 nucleotides read TGTGCAAGTCGCTCAGTACTAGCGGGAGGACCGAGCTCCTACAATGAGCAGTTCTTC.

The rearrangement uses TRBV7-8 and TRBJ1-2; 10 positions match TRBD1. The CDR3 is 16 amino acids. The J segment lost 4 bases and the V segment lost 4 bases, leaving 9 bases of the junction unmatched. CDR1 is SGHVS and CDR2 is FQNEAQ in the germline V gene. CDR3 DNA sequence: TGTGCCAGCAGCTCACGAGGGACAGGGGAGGGCTATGGCTACACCTTC. It yields the protein CASSSRGTGEGYGYTF.

This chain links TRBV11-3 with TRBJ2-1; 10 positions match TRBD2. Trimming removed 4 bases from V and 7 bases from J; junction bases left unmatched: 13. Germline CDR1 is SGHNT and CDR2 is YENEEA. The CDR3 is 17 amino acids. In DNA, the CDR3 is TGTGCCAGCAGCTCATCCGTGGTAGCGGGGGGATTAAATGAGCAGTTCTTC. Its protein is CASSSSVVAGGLNEQFF.

This chain links TRBV2 with TRBJ1-2; a weak D match, TRBD1 (6 bases). Germline V gene data show CDR1 as SNHLY and CDR2 as FYNNEI. V was cut by 4 bases and J by 4 bases, with 10 bases left in between. The length of the CDR3 is 13 residues. CDR3 region: CASSVQGSYGYTF. The CDR3 bases are TGTGCCAGCAGTGTACAGGGCAGCTATGGCTACACCTTC.

The genes are TRBV5-4 and TRBJ1-1, with D hard to call. Germline loops: CDR1 SGHNT, CDR2 YYREEE (reference sequence). The ends were cut back, 5 bases at V and 0 bases at J, with 11 bases in the middle. The CDR3 contains 14 residues. This CDR3 is CASSSWAMNTEAFF. The CDR3 DNA sequence: TGTGCCAGCAGTTCCTGGGCCATGAACACTGAAGCTTTCTTT.

The V call is TRBV5-6, the J call TRBJ1-1, with TRBD1 matching 7 bases. The CDR3 loop spans 14 amino acids. Germline values: CDR1 SGHDT, CDR2 YYEEEE. V trimming: 0 bases; J trimming: 3 bases; junction bases outside the gene matches: 2. DNA for the CDR3: TGTGCCAGCAGCTTGGGCAGGGGGGACACTGAAGCTTTCTTT. It is translated as CASSLGRGDTEAFF.

The CDR3 DNA reads TGTGCCAGCAGTGAATATAGGGGCAGAACAGATACGCAGTATTTT. Its translation: CASSEYRGRTDTQYF. The rearrangement links TRBV25-1 to TRBJ2-3; D is perhaps TRBD1 (5 bases). The CDR3 consists of 15 residues. V lost 0 bases and J 3 bases, leaving 10 bases between the germline ends. Germline CDR1 and CDR2: MGHDK and SYGVNS.

The chain is built from TRBV5-6 and TRBJ2-1; 9 positions agree with TRBD2. The CDR3 sequence is 14 residues long. V was pared by 3 bases and J by 6 bases, with 4 bases of the junction left unmatched. The germline V gene encodes CDR1 SGHDT and CDR2 YYEEEE. In nucleotides, the CDR3 is TGTGCCAGCAGCTGGGGACTAGCCCCCAATGAGCAGTTCTTC. This gives the protein CASSWGLAPNEQFF.

This clone was observed a single time. The chain carries TRBV7-6 and TRBJ2-7; 9 nucleotides match TRBD2. The CDR3 runs 15 residues. The junction had 9 bases not matched to a gene; V was cut back by 5 bases and J by 4 bases. The germline gives CDR1 SGHVS, CDR2 FNYEAQ. The CDR3 spells CASSPAGTSRYEQYF. Written as DNA, the CDR3 is TGTGCCAGCAGCCCAGCCGGGACTAGCAGGTACGAGCAGTACTTC.

This clone came up a few times. The gene calls are TRBV7-9 and TRBJ1-4; 8 bases are a match to TRBD1. CDR3 length: 17 residues. J was trimmed by 7 bases and V by 0 bases; bases with no gene match: 10. Germline CDR1 reads SEHNR; CDR2 reads FQNEAQ (reference sequence). As DNA, the CDR3 is TGTGCCAGCAGCTTAGCGAATTACAGGGGGTATGCTGAAAAACTGTTTTTT. Translation gives CASSLANYRGYAEKLFF.

The chain couples TRBV4-2 to TRBJ1-5, with 11 bases identical to TRBD1. The J segment lost 7 bases and the V segment lost 0 bases, leaving 5 bases of the junction unmatched. CDR1 LGHNA and CDR2 YNFKEQ come from the germline V gene. The CDR3 is made up of 16 amino acids. CDR3 residues: CASSQDPGQGDQPQHF. The CDR3 DNA sequence: TGTGCCAGCAGCCAAGATCCGGGACAGGGGGACCAGCCCCAGCATTTT.

There are a few counts of this clone. The J gene is TRBJ2-7, the V gene TRBV27; 8 bases align to TRBD2. V lost 5 bases and J lost 5; bases outside the gene matches: 5. The CDR3 loop spans 13 amino acids. The germline CDR1 and CDR2 sequences are MNHEY and SMNVEV (reference sequence). CDR3 DNA sequence: TGTGCCAGCAGTAAAAGCGGGAGACACGAGCAGTACTTC. It is translated as CASSKSGRHEQYF.

J is TRBJ2-7 and V is TRBV6-6; D gene ambiguous. V lost 2 bases and J lost 2, with 10 bases in between. The CDR3 is 14 residues long. Per germline, CDR1 MNHNY and CDR2 SVGAGI (reference sequence). This CDR3 reads CASSYDGHPYEQYF. Here the CDR3 DNA reads TGTGCCAGCAGTTACGATGGGCATCCCTACGAGCAGTACTTC.

This chain joins TRBV4-1 and TRBJ2-7; 13 bases fit TRBD2. Trimming removed 4 bases from V and 3 bases from J; junction bases left unmatched: 3. The CDR3 is made up of 15 amino acids. The V gene's germline CDR1 is MGHRA and CDR2 YSYEKL. Written as DNA, the CDR3 is TGCGCCAGCAGCCTCGGACTAGCGGGGGACTACGAGCAGTACTTC. It is translated as CASSLGLAGDYEQYF.

V gene TRBV30 combines with J gene TRBJ1-3, with 8 bases aligning to TRBD1. CDR1 is GTSNPN, CDR2 SVGIG, per germline (reference sequence). This CDR3 comprises 13 residues. V shed 5 bases and J 7 bases; nucleotides not matched to a gene: 7. CDR3 nucleotides: TGTGCCTGGGGACAGGGAATTGGGAACACCATATATTTT. This translates into CAWGQGIGNTIYF.